The entry below describes one T cell receptor beta chain. Antigen unknown. From germline, CDR1 is SEHNR and CDR2 FQNEAQ (reference sequence). The CDR3 totals 15 residues. V shed 5 bases, J shed 2 bases, and the junction held 8 bases outside the gene matches. Although they were nominally healthy when sampled, donors likely had unrecorded immune exposures. Primers included in the PCR were 60 Vbeta and 13 Jbeta primers. Clones were sequenced by immunoSEQ multiplex PCR, and TCRdb holds only the in-frame ones, with some missing. This sample carries 210,000 or so clones, over 75% of them seen once, and the ten largest clones take about 0.45%. This sample is drawn from a study of cytomegalovirus exposure and HLA in healthy donors. Study-wide results and limits: In a later analysis, across HLA loci, associated TCR counts were highest for DRB1, lowest for HLA-C. CMV serostatus was the only recorded immune exposure for donors. Certain sequence variants were highly shared and formed a cluster, and this cluster was likely a sequencing artifact.

The V and J genes are TRBV7-9 and TRBJ2-7; TRBD1 agrees at 8 bases. Sequenced: PBMCs. The sequence was collected from a boy aged 10-17 years in good health and CMV-seronegative. CDR3 residues: CASSPRTGYPYEQYF. CDR3 DNA sequence: TGTGCCAGCAGCCCGAGGACAGGGTACCCCTACGAGCAGTACTTC.